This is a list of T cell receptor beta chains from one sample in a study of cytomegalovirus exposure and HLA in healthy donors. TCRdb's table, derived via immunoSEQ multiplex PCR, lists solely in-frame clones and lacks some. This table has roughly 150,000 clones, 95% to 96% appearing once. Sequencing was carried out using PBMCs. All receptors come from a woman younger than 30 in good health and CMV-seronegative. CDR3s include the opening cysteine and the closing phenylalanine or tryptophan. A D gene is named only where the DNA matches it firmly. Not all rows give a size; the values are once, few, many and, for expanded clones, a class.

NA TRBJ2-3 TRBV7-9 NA TGTGCCAGCGGATCTACCCGGGGGAGCACAGATACGCAGTATTTT CASGSTRGSTDTQYF
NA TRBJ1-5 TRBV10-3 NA TGTGCCATTAAACAGGGATATGGCAATCAGCCCCAGCATTTT CAIKQGYGNQPQHF
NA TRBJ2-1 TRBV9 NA TGTGCCAGCAGCGTAACCCCTGCGGGGAACACCTACAATGAGCAGTTCTTC CASSVTPAGNTYNEQFF
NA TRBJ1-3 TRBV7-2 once TGTGCCAGCAGTCGGGGTGGCGTAAGCTCTGGAAACACCATATATTTT CASSRGGVSSGNTIYF
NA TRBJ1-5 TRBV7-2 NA TGTGCCAGCAGCTTAGTAGGGGGGGATCAGCCCCAGCATTTT CASSLVGGDQPQHF
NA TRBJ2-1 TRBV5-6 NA TGTGCCAGCAGCTTGGCCGAATACAGATACAATGAGCAGTTCTTC CASSLAEYRYNEQFF
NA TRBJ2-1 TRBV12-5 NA TGTGCTAGTGGCATTGCGGCGGAGAGCTCCTACAATGAGCAGTTCTTC CASGIAAESSYNEQFF
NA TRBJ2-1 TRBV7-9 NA TGTGCCAGCAGCGACGGAGGCGAGCAGTTCTTC CASSDGGEQFF
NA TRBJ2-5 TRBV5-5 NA TGTGCCAGCAGCTTTTTGGGCAGCCAAGAGACCCAGTACTTC CASSFLGSQETQYF
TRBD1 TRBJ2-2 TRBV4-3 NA TGCGCCACCTCAGGGGGCGCGAACACCGGGGAGCTGTTTTTT CATSGGANTGELFF
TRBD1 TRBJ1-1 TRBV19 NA TGTGCCAGTAGTACCACTGACAGGGGTTCGGCTGAAGCTTTCTTT CASSTTDRGSAEAFF
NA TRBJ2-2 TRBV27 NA TGTGCCAGCAGTAGTTCCCTTGGGGGGGGGCTAGAGGAGTCGAACACCGGGGAGCTGTTTTTT CASSSSLGGGLEESNTGELFF
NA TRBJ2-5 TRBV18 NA TGTGCCAGCTCACCAACGAAGATCAGCGGAGAGACCCAGTACTTC CASSPTKISGETQYF
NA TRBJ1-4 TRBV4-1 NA TGCGCCAGCAGCCAAGATCATAAGGGAGAGGGAACTAATGAAAAACTGTTTTTT CASSQDHKGEGTNEKLFF
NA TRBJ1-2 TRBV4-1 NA TGCGCCAGCAGCCAAGAGGCGGGGCCCGGTCGAGGCTACACCTTC CASSQEAGPGRGYTF
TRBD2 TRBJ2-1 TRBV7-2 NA TGTGCCAGCAGCTTTCGGTCCAGCGGGGGGGGCCGTGGGGAGCAGTTCTTC CASSFRSSGGGRGEQFF
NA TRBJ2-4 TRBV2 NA TGTGCCAGCAGTGAAGACCCCCACAGGGGGGGTGACATTCAGTACTTC CASSEDPHRGGDIQYF
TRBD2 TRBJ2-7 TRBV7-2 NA TGTGCCAGCAGCTTAGAGGTGAGGACTAGCGGATACGAGCAGTACTTC CASSLEVRTSGYEQYF
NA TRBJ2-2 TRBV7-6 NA TGTGCCAGCAGCCCCCTAGGGGGTTCGGACACCGGGGAGCTGTTTTTT CASSPLGGSDTGELFF
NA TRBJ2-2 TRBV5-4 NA TGTGCCAGCAGCGGGCCAGACACCGGGGAGCTGTTTTTT CASSGPDTGELFF
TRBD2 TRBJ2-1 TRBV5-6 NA TGTGCCAGCAGCCCTGGACTGAGCGGGGGGGGGTTCTTC CASSPGLSGGGFF
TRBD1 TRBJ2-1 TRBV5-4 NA TGTGCCAGCAGCGAGGGACAGCCCCCGGCCAATGAGCAGTTCTTC CASSEGQPPANEQFF
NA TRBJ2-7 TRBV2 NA TGTGCCAGCAGGATCCGGGACAACTTCTCCTACGAGCAGTACTTC CASRIRDNFSYEQYF